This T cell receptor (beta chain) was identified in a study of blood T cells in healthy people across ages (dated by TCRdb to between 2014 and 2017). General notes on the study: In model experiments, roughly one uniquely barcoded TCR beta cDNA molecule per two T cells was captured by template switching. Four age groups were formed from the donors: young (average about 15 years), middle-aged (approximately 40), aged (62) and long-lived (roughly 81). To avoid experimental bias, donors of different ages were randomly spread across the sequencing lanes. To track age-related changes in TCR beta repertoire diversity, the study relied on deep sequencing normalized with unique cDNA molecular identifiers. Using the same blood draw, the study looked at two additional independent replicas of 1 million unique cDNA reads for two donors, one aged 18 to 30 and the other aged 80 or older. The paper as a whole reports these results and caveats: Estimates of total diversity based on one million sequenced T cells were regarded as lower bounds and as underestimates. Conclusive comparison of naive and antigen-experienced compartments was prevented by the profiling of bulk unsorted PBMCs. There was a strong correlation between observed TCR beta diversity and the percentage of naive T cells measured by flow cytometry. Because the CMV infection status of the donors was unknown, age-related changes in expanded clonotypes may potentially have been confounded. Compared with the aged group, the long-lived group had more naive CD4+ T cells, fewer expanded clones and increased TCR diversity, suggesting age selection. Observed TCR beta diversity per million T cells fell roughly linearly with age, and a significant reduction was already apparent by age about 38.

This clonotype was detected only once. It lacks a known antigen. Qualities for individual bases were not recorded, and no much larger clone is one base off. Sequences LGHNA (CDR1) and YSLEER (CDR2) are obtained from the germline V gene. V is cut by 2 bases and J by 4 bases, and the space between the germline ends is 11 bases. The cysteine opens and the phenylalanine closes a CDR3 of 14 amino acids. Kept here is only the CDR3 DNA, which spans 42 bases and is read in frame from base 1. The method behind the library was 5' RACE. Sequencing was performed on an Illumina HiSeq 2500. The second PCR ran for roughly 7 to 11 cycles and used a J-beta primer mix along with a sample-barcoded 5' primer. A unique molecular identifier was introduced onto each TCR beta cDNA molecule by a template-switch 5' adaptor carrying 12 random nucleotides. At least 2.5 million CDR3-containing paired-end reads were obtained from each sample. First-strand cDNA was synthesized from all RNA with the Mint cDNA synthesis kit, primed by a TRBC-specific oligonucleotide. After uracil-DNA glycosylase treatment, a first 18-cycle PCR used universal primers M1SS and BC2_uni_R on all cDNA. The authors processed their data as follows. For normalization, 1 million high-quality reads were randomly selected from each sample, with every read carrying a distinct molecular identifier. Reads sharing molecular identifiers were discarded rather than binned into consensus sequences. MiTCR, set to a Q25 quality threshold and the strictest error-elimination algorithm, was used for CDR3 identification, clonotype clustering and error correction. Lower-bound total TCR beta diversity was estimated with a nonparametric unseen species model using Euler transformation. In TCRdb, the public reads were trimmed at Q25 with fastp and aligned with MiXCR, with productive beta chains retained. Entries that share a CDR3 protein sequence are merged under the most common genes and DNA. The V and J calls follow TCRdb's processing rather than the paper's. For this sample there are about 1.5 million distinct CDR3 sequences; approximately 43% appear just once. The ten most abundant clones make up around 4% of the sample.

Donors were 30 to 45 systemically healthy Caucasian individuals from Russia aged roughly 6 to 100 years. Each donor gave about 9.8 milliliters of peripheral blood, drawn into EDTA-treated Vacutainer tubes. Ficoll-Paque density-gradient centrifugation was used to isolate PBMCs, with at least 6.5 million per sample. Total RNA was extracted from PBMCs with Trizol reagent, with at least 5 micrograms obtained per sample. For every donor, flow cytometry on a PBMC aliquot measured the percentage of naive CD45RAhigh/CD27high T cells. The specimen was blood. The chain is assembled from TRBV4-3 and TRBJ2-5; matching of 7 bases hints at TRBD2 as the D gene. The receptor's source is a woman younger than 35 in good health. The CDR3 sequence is CASSQSGGAETQYF. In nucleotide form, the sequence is TGCGCCAGCAGCCAATCTGGGGGGGCAGAGACCCAGTACTTC.